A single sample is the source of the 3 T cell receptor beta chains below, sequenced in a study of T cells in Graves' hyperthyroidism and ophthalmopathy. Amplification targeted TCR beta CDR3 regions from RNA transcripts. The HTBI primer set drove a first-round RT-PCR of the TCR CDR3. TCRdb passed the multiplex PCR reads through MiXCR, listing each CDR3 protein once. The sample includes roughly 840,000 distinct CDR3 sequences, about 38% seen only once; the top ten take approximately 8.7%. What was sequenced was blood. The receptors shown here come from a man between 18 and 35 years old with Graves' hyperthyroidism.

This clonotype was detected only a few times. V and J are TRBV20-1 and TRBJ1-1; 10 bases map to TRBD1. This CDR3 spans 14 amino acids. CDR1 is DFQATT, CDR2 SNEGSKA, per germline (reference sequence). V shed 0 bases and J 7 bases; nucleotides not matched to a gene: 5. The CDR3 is CSARDQGQGVEAFF. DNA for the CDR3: TGCAGTGCTAGAGATCAAGGACAGGGGGTTGAAGCTTTCTTT.

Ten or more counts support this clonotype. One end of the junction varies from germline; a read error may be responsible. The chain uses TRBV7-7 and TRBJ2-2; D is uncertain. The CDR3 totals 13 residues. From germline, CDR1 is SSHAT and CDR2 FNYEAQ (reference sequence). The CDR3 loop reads CASSLGRTGELFF. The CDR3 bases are TGTGCTAGCAGCTTAGGGCGGACCGGGGAGCTGTTTTTT.

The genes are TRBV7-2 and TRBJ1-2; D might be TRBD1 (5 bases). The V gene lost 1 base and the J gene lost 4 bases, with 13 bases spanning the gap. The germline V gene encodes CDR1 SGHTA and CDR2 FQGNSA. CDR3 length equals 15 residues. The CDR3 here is CASSLGGGLFYGYTF. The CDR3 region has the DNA TGTGCCAGCAGCTTAGGGGGGGGGTTGTTCTATGGCTACACCTTC.